This entry describes one T cell receptor (beta chain). The antigen is unknown. These data come from a study of cytomegalovirus exposure and HLA in healthy donors. About the research overall: Clustering assigned about four fifths of the roughly 370 genotyped donors to the Caucasian-associated ancestry cluster. General observations from the study: An analysis was carried out at a later point. It showed that HLA-associated TCR beta chains were more clonally expanded than equally common non-associated chains.

The PCR ran on 60 Vbeta and 13 Jbeta primers. Sequenced by immunoSEQ multiplex PCR; TCRdb stores in-frame clones only, minus some. The table has about 140,000 clones, 75% to 90% seen once. The germline V gene encodes CDR1 SEHNR and CDR2 FQNEAQ (reference sequence). The CDR3 has 15 residues. V was trimmed by 5 bases and J by 1 base, leaving 13 bases between them. The source is a female donor in good health and CMV-seronegative. The chain joins TRBV7-9 to TRBJ2-3; tentatively, D is TRBD2 (6 bases). Sequenced: PBMCs. The CDR3 DNA is TGTGCCAGCAGCCGAGGGGTAGCGGGCACAGATACGCAGTATTTT. It translates to CASSRGVAGTDTQYF.